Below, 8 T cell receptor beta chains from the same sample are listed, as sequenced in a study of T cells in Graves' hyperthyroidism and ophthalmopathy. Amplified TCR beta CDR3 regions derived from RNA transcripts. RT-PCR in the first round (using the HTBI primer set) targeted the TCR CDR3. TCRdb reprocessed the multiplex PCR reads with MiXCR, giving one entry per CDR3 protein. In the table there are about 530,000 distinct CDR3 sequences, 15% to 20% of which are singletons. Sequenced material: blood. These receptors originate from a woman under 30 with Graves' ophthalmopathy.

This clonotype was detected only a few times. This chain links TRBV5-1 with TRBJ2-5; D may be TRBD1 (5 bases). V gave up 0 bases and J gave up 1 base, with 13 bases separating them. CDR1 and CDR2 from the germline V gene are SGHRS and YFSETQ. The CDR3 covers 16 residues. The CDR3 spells CASSLGVTVPQETQYF. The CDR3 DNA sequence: TGCGCCAGCAGCTTGGGGGTGACAGTTCCCCAAGAGACCCAGTACTTC.

Here the CDR3 reads CASSEMAGPNEKLFF. CDR3 DNA: TGTGCCAGCAGTGAGATGGCAGGACCTAATGAAAAACTGTTTTTT. The chain couples TRBV2 to TRBJ1-4; D remains ambiguous. This CDR3 is built from 15 residues. V was trimmed by 3 bases and J by 3 bases, leaving 11 bases between them. The germline V gene encodes CDR1 SNHLY and CDR2 FYNNEI.

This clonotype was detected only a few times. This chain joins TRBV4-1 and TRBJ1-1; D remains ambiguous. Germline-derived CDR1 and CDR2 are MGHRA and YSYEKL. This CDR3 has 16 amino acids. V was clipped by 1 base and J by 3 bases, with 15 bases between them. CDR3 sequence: CASSQVNLVVYTEAFF. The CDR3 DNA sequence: TGCGCCAGCAGCCAAGTCAATCTTGTGGTTTACACTGAAGCTTTCTTT.

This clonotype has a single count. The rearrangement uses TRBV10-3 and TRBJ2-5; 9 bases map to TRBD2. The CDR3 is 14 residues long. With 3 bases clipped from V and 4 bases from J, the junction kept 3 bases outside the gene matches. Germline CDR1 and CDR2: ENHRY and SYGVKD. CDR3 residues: CAISDAGGGETQYF. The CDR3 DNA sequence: TGTGCCATCAGTGACGCGGGGGGGGGAGAGACCCAGTACTTC.

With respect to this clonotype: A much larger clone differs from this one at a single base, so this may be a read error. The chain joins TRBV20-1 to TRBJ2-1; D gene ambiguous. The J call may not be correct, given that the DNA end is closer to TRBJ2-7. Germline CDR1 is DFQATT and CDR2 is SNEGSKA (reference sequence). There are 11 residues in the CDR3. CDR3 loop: CSALIVNEQYF. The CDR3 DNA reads TGCAGTGCTCTCATTGTGAATGAGCAGTACTTC.

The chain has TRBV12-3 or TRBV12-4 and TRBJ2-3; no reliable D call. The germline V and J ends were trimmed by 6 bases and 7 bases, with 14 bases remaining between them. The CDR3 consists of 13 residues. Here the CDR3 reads CASRTLGIYTQYF. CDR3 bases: TGTGCCAGCAGAACTTTAGGCATATATACGCAGTATTTT.

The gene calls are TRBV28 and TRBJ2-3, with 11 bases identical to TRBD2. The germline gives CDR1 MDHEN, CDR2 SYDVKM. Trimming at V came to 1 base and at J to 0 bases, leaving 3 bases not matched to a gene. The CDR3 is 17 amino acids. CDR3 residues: CASSLLASGGSTDTQYF. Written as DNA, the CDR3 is TGTGCCAGCAGTTTATTGGCTAGCGGGGGGAGCACAGATACGCAGTATTTT. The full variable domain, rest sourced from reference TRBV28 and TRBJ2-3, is DVKVTQSSRYLVKRTGEKVFLECVQDMDHENMFWYRQDPGLGLRLIYFSYDVKMKEKGDIPEGYSVSREKKERFSLILESASTNQTSMYLCASSLLASGGSTDTQYFGPGTRLTVL.

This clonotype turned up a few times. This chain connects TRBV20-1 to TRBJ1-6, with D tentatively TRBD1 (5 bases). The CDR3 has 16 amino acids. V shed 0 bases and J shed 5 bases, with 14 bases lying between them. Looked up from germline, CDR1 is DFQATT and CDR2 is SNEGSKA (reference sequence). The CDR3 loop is CSARDLVWGNNSPLHF. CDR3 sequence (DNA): TGCAGTGCTAGAGATCTAGTGTGGGGGAATAATTCACCCCTCCACTTT.